The 26 T cell receptor beta chains below come from one sample, sequenced in a study of T cells in women clearing cervical HPV infection. Assay used: immunoSEQ multiplex PCR; TCRdb lists only in-frame clones, some missing. Its table lists around 30,000 clones. Sequencing was carried out using blood buffy coat. Receptors originate from a woman aged 18 to 75 with a cervical HPV16 infection that either progressed to CIN3+ or cleared (not recorded which).

As regards this clone: The read ends 3 residues early relative to the CDR3; the germline J gene fills the gap. The chain couples TRBV6-2 or TRBV6-3 to TRBJ2-2; TRBD2 aligns across 7 bases. This CDR3 comprises 15 residues. From germline, CDR1 is MNHEY and CDR2 SVGEGT. The V gene end was trimmed by 10 bases and the J gene end by 1 base; junction bases not matched to a gene: 9. The sequenced part of the CDR3 DNA is TGTGCCACCGAGGAAGGGGAGGGGAACACCGGGGAG. Protein product: CATEEGEGNTGE. The whole CDR3 sequence reads CATEEGEGNTGELFF.

In the case of this clone: The sequenced fragment ends 3 residues before the CDR3 boundary, so the rest is inferred from the germline J gene. The chain joins TRBV12-3 or TRBV12-4 to TRBJ2-5; D perhaps matches TRBD2 (6 bases). The CDR3 sequence is 15 residues long. Trimming took 6 bases from V and 2 from J, leaving 16 bases between them. The CDR3 region is CASRRDGRGQETQYF. Incomplete CDR3 DNA: TGTGCCAGCAGACGGGACGGACGGGGGCAAGAGACC.

In regard to this clone: The CDR3 is cut off 3 residues early in the read; its end comes from the germline J gene. The chain employs TRBV2 and TRBJ2-1; D is perhaps TRBD2 (8 bases). Per germline, CDR1 SNHLY and CDR2 FYNNEI. V was shortened by 2 bases and J by 6 bases, with 23 bases between the two germline ends. This CDR3 is 18 amino acids long. The CDR3 is CASSERGPGLAGVNEQFF. The CDR3 bases that were read are TGTGCCAGCAGTGAAAGGGGGCCGGGGCTAGCGGGCGTCAATGAG.

Comment on this clone: The read ends 3 residues before the CDR3 terminus; that terminus is restored from the germline J gene. The chain is built from TRBV18 and TRBJ1-4, with D unresolved. Germline V gives CDR1 KGHSH, CDR2 LQKENI. The CDR3 consists of 16 residues. The sequenced part of the CDR3 DNA is TGTGCCAGCTCACCCGGCGGCAGACCCTTAACTTCACCA. Protein: CASSPGGRPLTSP. The CDR3 reads in full as CASSPGGRPLTSPLFF.

As to this clone: Read data end 3 residues before the CDR3 end; the end is taken from the germline J gene. The chain employs TRBV6-4 and TRBJ2-7; D gene ambiguous. The CDR3 spans 15 residues. From germline, CDR1 is MRHNA and CDR2 SNTAGT. V was pared by 7 bases and J by 6 bases, with 22 bases between. Incomplete CDR3 DNA: TGTGCCAGCACTGTGCCGTGGATACTACACTGCGAG. Amino acids: CASTVPWILHCE. The full CDR3 reads CASTVPWILHCEQYF.

Remarks on this clone: The DNA ends 3 residues before the CDR3 does, and the rest of the CDR3 is filled in from the germline J gene. This chain connects TRBV19 to TRBJ2-1; a possible D gene is TRBD1 (6 bases). V lost 4 bases and J 5 bases, leaving 18 bases between the germline ends. CDR3 length: 16 residues. Germline-derived CDR1 and CDR2 are LNHDA and SQIVND (reference sequence). This chain's CDR3 is CASSTGYRDTHNEQFF. CDR3 DNA, as far as it was read: TGTGCCAGTAGTACTGGATACAGGGACACTCACAATGAG.

About this clone: The read ends 3 residues shy of where the CDR3 ends; the end is completed using the germline J gene. This chain links TRBV7-9 with TRBJ1-2, with 8 bases identical to TRBD1. Germline-derived CDR1 and CDR2 are SEHNR and FQNEAQ (reference sequence). This CDR3 has 15 amino acids. V dropped 5 bases and J dropped 5; count of bases not matched to a gene: 10. CDR3 residues: CASSRTGTGKYGYTF. The DNA read from the CDR3 is TGTGCCAGCAGCAGAACCGGGACAGGAAAATATGGC.

Remarks on this clone: Sequencing ends 3 residues short of the CDR3 end; the germline J gene provides the rest. The gene calls are TRBV29-1 and TRBJ1-2, with TRBD1 matching 9 bases. The germline V gene has CDR1 SQVTM and CDR2 ANQGSEA. J gave up 3 bases and V 2 bases, and 7 bases lay outside the gene matches. This CDR3 contains 15 residues. The CDR3 region is CSVERVGQGDYGYTF. The sequenced part of the CDR3 DNA is TGCAGCGTTGAAAGAGTGGGACAGGGCGACTATGGC. Variable domain in full (rest from reference TRBV29-1 and TRBJ1-2): SAVISQKPSRDICQRGTSLTIQCQVDSQVTMMFWYRQQPGQSLTLIATANQGSEATYESGFVIDKFPISRPNLTFSTLTVSNMSPEDSSIYLCSVERVGQGDYGYTFGSGTRLTVV.

To note about this clone: The read falls 3 residues short of the CDR3 end, and the missing part is taken from the germline J gene. The V and J genes are TRBV18 and TRBJ1-4; weak D call: TRBD1 (6 bases). The germline V gene has CDR1 KGHSH and CDR2 LQKENI. This CDR3 is built from 14 residues. Here the CDR3 reads CASSPTGFDSPLFF. The covered CDR3 bases are TGTGCCAGCTCACCGACAGGTTTTGATTCACCA.

Worth noting for this clone: The read ends 3 residues early relative to the CDR3; the germline J gene fills the gap. The chain combines TRBV20-1 with TRBJ1-5, with 8 bases aligning to TRBD1. Germline V gene sequence: CDR1 DFQATT, CDR2 SNEGSKA (reference sequence). V was clipped by 3 bases and J by 1 base; unmatched bases: 8. The CDR3 length is 16 residues. Here the CDR3 reads CSASIMAGGSNQPQHF. The CDR3 bases that were read are TGCAGTGCTAGTATCATGGCAGGGGGCAGCAATCAGCCC.

Concerning this clone: The DNA ends 3 residues before the CDR3 does, and the rest of the CDR3 is filled in from the germline J gene. V gene TRBV7-6 combines with J gene TRBJ2-7; D possibly corresponds to TRBD1 (6 bases). V lost 3 bases and J 0 bases, leaving 12 bases between the germline ends. The CDR3 is 15 residues long. Germline CDR1 is SGHVS and CDR2 is FNYEAQ. CDR3 protein: CASSFWVGASYEQYF. CDR3 bases read: TGTGCCAGCAGCTTTTGGGTGGGGGCCTCCTACGAG.

To note about this clone: From the germline J gene comes the end of the CDR3, since the read stops 3 residues before it. This chain connects TRBV7-3 to TRBJ2-7; 7 nucleotides agree with TRBD2. Germline values: CDR1 SGHTA, CDR2 FQGTGA. The CDR3 loop spans 15 amino acids. V shed 5 bases, J shed 5 bases, and the junction held 12 bases outside the gene matches. The CDR3 DNA, read in part, is TGTGCCAGCAGCCCCAGCGGGATGTGGGGCGACGAG. Amino acids: CASSPSGMWGDE. The entire CDR3 is CASSPSGMWGDEQYF. The whole variable domain, filled in from reference TRBV7-3 and TRBJ2-7, reads GAGVSQTPSNKVTEKGKYVELRCDPISGHTALYWYRQSLGQGPEFLIYFQGTGAADDSGLPNDRFFAVRPEGSVSTLKIQRTERGDSAVYLCASSPSGMWGDEQYFGPGTRLTVT.

With regard to this clone: Read data end 3 residues before the CDR3 end; the end is taken from the germline J gene. The V and J genes are TRBV6-2 or TRBV6-3 and TRBJ1-1; D is unresolved. The CDR3 is made up of 14 amino acids. V was cut by 6 bases and J by 0 bases, with 11 bases left in between. Germline V gene data show CDR1 as MNHEY and CDR2 as SVGEGT. CDR3: CASSHGLLNTEAFF. CDR3 bases read: TGTGCCAGCAGCCACGGACTCTTGAACACTGAA.

Concerning this clone: Sequencing ends 3 residues short of the CDR3 end; the germline J gene provides the rest. The J gene is TRBJ2-1, the V gene TRBV7-9; D ambiguous. Germline CDR1 is SEHNR and CDR2 is FQNEAQ (reference sequence). The CDR3 has 14 amino acids. Deletions cut 4 bases from V and 3 bases from J, with 10 bases between. The CDR3 DNA, read in part, is TGTGCCAGCAGCTCTCCCAGGAACTACAATGAG. Protein: CASSSPRNYNE. The whole CDR3 region reads CASSSPRNYNEQFF.

Turning to this clone: The sequenced fragment ends 3 residues before the CDR3 boundary, so the rest is inferred from the germline J gene. This chain connects TRBV7-6 to TRBJ2-2; D is ambiguous. Germline assignment: CDR1 SGHVS and CDR2 FNYEAQ. Trimming cost V 1 base and J 1 base, with 7 bases left between them. The CDR3 contains 15 residues. The sequenced CDR3 bases are TGTGCCAGCAGCTTAGTAGCTTTGAACACCGGGGAG. This translates into CASSLVALNTGE. The whole CDR3 is CASSLVALNTGELFF.

As concerns this clone: The CDR3 end lies 3 residues beyond the end of the read and is filled in from the germline J gene. The rearrangement links TRBV15 to TRBJ2-4; 9 nucleotides align to TRBD1. There are 15 residues in the CDR3. Germline V gene lookup returns CDR1 LNHNV and CDR2 YYDKDF (reference sequence). The CDR3: CATSREGQGGYGQYF. The sequenced part of the CDR3 DNA is TGTGCCACCAGCAGAGAGGGACAGGGTGGCTATGGT.

To note about this clone: With the read ending 3 residues before the CDR3 end, the germline J gene is used to fill in that end. The chain links TRBV2 to TRBJ2-5; 9 nucleotides agree with TRBD1. This CDR3 is built from 14 residues. Trimming removed 10 bases from V and 3 bases from J; junction bases left unmatched: 9. CDR1 is SNHLY, CDR2 FYNNEI, per germline. The sequenced part of the CDR3 DNA is TGTGCCACCAGCTCTACAGGGGGCGAAGAGACC. Its translation: CATSSTGGEET. The complete CDR3 protein is CATSSTGGEETQYF.

On this clone itself: The read gets to within 3 residues of the CDR3 end, and the germline J gene fills in the rest. The chain is built from TRBV18 and TRBJ2-3, with TRBD1 matching 9 bases. Per germline, CDR1 KGHSH and CDR2 LQKENI. There are 15 residues in the CDR3. Here the CDR3 reads CASSPPGQGGETQYF. The sequenced part of the CDR3 DNA is TGTGCCAGCTCACCACCGGGACAGGGTGGGGAGACG.

On this clone: The read ends 3 residues before the CDR3 terminus; that terminus is restored from the germline J gene. V gene TRBV20-1 combines with J gene TRBJ1-4; 9 bases are a match to TRBD1. The CDR3 contains 16 residues. In germline, CDR1 is DFQATT, CDR2 SNEGSKA (reference sequence). The covered CDR3 bases are TGCAGTGCTAGGGGGGAAAGGACAGGGGACATTTCACCA. This encodes CSARGERTGDISP. The entire CDR3 protein reads CSARGERTGDISPLFF.

In the case of this clone: The read stops 3 residues short of the end of the CDR3; the missing end is completed from the germline J gene. The chain combines TRBV15 with TRBJ1-3; weak D call: TRBD1 (5 bases). The germline gives CDR1 LNHNV, CDR2 YYDKDF (reference sequence). The CDR3 runs to 15 residues. V was pared by 5 bases and J by 0 bases, with 11 bases between. CDR3 DNA (partial): TGTGCCACCAGCTTCAACAGGATCTCTGGAAACACC. Translating gives CATSFNRISGNT. The full CDR3 protein reads CATSFNRISGNTIYF.

Note on this clone: From the germline J gene comes the end of the CDR3, since the read stops 3 residues before it. This chain connects TRBV4-2 to TRBJ2-7; TRBD2 matches 10 bases. The CDR3 totals 16 residues. The trim removed 3 bases at V and 2 bases at J, leaving 7 bases unmatched. The germline V gene encodes CDR1 LGHNA and CDR2 YNFKEQ. The CDR3 bases that were read are TGTGCCAGCAGCCACTTAGGGACTAGCGCTGCCTACGAG. Translated: CASSHLGTSAAYE. The entire CDR3 protein is CASSHLGTSAAYEQYF.

Remarks on this clone: The read ends 3 residues shy of where the CDR3 ends; the end is completed using the germline J gene. This chain links TRBV18 with TRBJ2-7, with 8 bases matching TRBD1. Trimming took 2 bases from V and 5 from J; bases not matched to a gene: 8. Germline values: CDR1 KGHSH, CDR2 LQKENI. This CDR3 region has 15 residues. CDR3 DNA (partial): TGTGCCAGCTCACCAACCGGACAGGGTCAAAACGAG. Amino acid sequence: CASSPTGQGQNE. The full CDR3 protein is CASSPTGQGQNEQYF.

This CDR3 is CASSIVQQNYGYTF. CDR3 DNA, as far as it was read: TGTGCCAGTAGTATTGTACAGCAGAACTATGGC. This rearrangement joins TRBV19 to TRBJ1-2; D remains ambiguous. The CDR3 extends 3 residues past the end of the read, so its final part is completed from the germline J gene. Germline V gene data show CDR1 as LNHDA and CDR2 as SQIVND (reference sequence). V lost 3 bases and J 2 bases, leaving 10 bases between the germline ends. This CDR3 has 14 amino acids.

Of note for this clone: The CDR3 end lies 3 residues beyond the end of the read and is filled in from the germline J gene. The chain links TRBV29-1 to TRBJ2-7; 9 bases agree with TRBD1. V gave up 4 bases and J gave up 6 bases; unmatched junction bases: 22. CDR1 and CDR2 from the germline V gene are SQVTM and ANQGSEA. The CDR3 length is 18 residues. The CDR3 DNA, read in part, is TGCAGCGTTGGTTCCCCGGGACAGGGTCGGTTTAGTCACCTCGAG. Translating gives CSVGSPGQGRFSHLE. The full CDR3 protein is CSVGSPGQGRFSHLEQYF.

In regard to this clone: The observed sequence ends 3 residues before the CDR3 terminus, with the missing tail filled in from the germline J gene. The V and J genes are TRBV28 and TRBJ2-2; D gene uncertain. Germline loops: CDR1 MDHEN, CDR2 SYDVKM. The CDR3 extends over 17 amino acids. Trimming pared 6 bases from V and 0 bases from J, leaving 17 bases between. The CDR3 is CASRTVPKQSNTGELFF. The sequenced part of the CDR3 DNA is TGTGCCAGCAGAACCGTCCCGAAACAGTCGAACACCGGGGAG.

Regarding this clone: The read is 3 residues too short to cover the CDR3 end, so that end is filled in from the germline J gene. This chain uses TRBV18 with TRBJ1-1; 12 nucleotides line up with TRBD1. The CDR3 covers 14 residues. Germline assignment: CDR1 KGHSH and CDR2 LQKENI. The CDR3 DNA, read in part, is TGTGCCAGCTCACCACCAGGGGACAGGGGGCAA. This encodes CASSPPGDRGQ. The CDR3 in its entirety is CASSPPGDRGQAFF.